This T cell receptor beta chain was captured in a study of shared T cell receptors in the human thymus. The CDR3 contains 13 residues. In germline, CDR1 is SGHDN, CDR2 FVKESK. V dropped 1 base and J dropped 3; count of bases not matched to a gene: 0. Sequenced by immunoSEQ multiplex PCR; TCRdb stores in-frame clones only, minus some. There are hundreds of thousands of clones in the sample; about 90% occur only once, and about 0.0094% lies in the top ten. These same records also appear under a second study, on human thymus T cells. That publication notes: Those donating were healthy Finnish infants in corrective surgery for congenital heart defects.

V is TRBV14 and J is TRBJ2-7; 7 positions match TRBD2. The receptor comes from a boy under three years old with a congenital heart defect. The sequencing sample was made of thymocytes. DNA of the CDR3: TGTGCCAGCAGCCAAGGGGAGGGCTACGAGCAGTACTTC. Protein product: CASSQGEGYEQYF.